The 8 T cell receptor beta chains given below trace back to one sample, sequenced in a study of technical replicates of blood from several donors. Here immunoSEQ multiplex PCR was the method, and the copy in TCRdb shows in-frame clones only, minus some. This table holds about 87,000 clones, 85% to 95% found once. Sample: T cells isolated from PBMCs. These TCRs come from a human donor in good health.

The chain couples TRBV5-1 to TRBJ2-7; 10 bases are shared with TRBD2. Germline CDR1 and CDR2: SGHRS and YFSETQ. V lost 2 bases to trimming and J lost 2 bases; unmatched junction nucleotides: 4. The CDR3 extends over 15 amino acids. The DNA of the CDR3 is TGCGCCAGCAGCTTTGGACTAGCGGATCCCTACGAGCAGTACTTC. Amino acid sequence: CASSFGLADPYEQYF.

The chain combines TRBV27 with TRBJ2-1, with D hard to call. The V gene lost 2 bases and the J gene lost 3 bases, with 11 bases spanning the gap. The CDR3 covers 15 residues. Germline V CDR1 and CDR2: MNHEY, SMNVEV (reference sequence). The CDR3 here is CASSLAPPNYNEQFF. In DNA form, the CDR3 reads TGTGCCAGCAGTTTAGCCCCGCCTAACTACAATGAGCAGTTCTTC.

The sample holds a few counts of this clone. The V gene is TRBV9, the J gene TRBJ1-1; 8 bases are shared with TRBD1. The germline V gene has CDR1 SGDLS and CDR2 YYNGEE. The length of the CDR3 is 15 residues. V gave up 3 bases and J gave up 8 bases; unmatched junction bases: 12. CDR3 loop: CASSERTGLASEAFF. CDR3 nucleotide sequence: TGTGCCAGCAGCGAAAGGACAGGGCTGGCATCCGAAGCTTTCTTT.

The chain uses TRBV30 and TRBJ1-3; TRBD1 aligns across 8 bases. CDR3 length: 13 residues. Germline V gene data show CDR1 as GTSNPN and CDR2 as SVGIG (reference sequence). Trimming at V came to 3 bases and at J to 4 bases, leaving 2 bases not matched to a gene. CDR3 coding DNA: TGTGCCTGGAGGGGGACAGGAGGAAACACCATATATTTT. It translates to CAWRGTGGNTIYF.

The J gene is TRBJ2-6, the V gene TRBV28, with no clear D. V was cut by 4 bases and J by 3 bases, with 7 bases left in between. The germline V gene has CDR1 MDHEN and CDR2 SYDVKM. The CDR3 is made up of 14 amino acids. This chain's CDR3 is CASSSLFGANVLTF. In DNA, the CDR3 is TGTGCCAGCAGTTCCCTTTTTGGGGCCAACGTCCTGACTTTC.

This sequence joins TRBV29-1 and TRBJ2-7; tentative D call: TRBD2 (6 bases). From germline, CDR1 is SQVTM and CDR2 ANQGSEA. This CDR3 spans 12 amino acids. Deletions cut 7 bases from V and 4 bases from J, with 14 bases between. CDR3 in amino acids: CSALGGTYEQYF. CDR3 in DNA: TGCAGCGCCCTAGGCGGGACTTACGAGCAGTACTTC.

The V and J genes are TRBV27 and TRBJ2-3; D may be TRBD2 (6 bases). The CDR3 sequence is 16 residues long. The V gene lost 7 bases and the J gene lost 0 bases, with 17 bases spanning the gap. Germline CDR1 reads MNHEY; CDR2 reads SMNVEV (reference sequence). DNA for the CDR3: TGTGCCAGCAACCCCCCGGGGGACGTAAGCACAGATACGCAGTATTTT. It specifies CASNPPGDVSTDTQYF.

The rearrangement uses TRBV6-6 and TRBJ2-7; D might be TRBD2 (6 bases). The CDR3 contains 14 residues. The V end lost 2 bases, the J end lost 1 base, and 9 bases lay between the germline ends. Germline V CDR1 and CDR2: MNHNY, SVGAGI (reference sequence). The CDR3 here is CASSYPGGSYEQYF. Written as DNA, the CDR3 is TGTGCCAGCAGTTACCCCGGGGGATCCTACGAGCAGTACTTC.